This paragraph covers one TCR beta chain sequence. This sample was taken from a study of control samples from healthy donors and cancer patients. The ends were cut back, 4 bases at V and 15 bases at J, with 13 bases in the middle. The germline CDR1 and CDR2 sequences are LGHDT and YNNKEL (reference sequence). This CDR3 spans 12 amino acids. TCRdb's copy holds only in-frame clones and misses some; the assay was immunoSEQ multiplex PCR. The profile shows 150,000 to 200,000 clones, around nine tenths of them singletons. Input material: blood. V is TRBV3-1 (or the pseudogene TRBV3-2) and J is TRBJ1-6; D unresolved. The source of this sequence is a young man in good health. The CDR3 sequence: CASSRRSLVLHF. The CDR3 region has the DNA TGTGCCAGCAGCCGAAGATCCTTGGTCCTCCACTTT.